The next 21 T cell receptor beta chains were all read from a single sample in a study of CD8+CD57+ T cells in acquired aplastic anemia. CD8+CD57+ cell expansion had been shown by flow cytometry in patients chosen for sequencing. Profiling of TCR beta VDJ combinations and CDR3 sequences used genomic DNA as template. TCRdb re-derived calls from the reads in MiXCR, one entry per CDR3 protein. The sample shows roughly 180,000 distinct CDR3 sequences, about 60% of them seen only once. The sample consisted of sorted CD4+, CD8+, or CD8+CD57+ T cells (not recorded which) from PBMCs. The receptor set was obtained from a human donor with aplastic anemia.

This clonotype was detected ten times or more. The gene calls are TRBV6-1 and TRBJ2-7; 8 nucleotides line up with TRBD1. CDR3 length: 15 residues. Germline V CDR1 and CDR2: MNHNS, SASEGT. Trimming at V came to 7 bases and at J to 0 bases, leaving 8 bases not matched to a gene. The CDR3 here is CASTIDRGNSYEQYF. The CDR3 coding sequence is TGTGCCAGCACCATAGACAGGGGAAACTCCTACGAGCAGTACTTC.

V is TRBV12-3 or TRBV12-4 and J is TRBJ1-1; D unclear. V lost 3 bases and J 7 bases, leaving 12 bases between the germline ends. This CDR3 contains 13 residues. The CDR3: CASSFGGMGEAFF. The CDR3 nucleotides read TGTGCCAGCAGTTTCGGAGGGATGGGTGAAGCTTTCTTT.

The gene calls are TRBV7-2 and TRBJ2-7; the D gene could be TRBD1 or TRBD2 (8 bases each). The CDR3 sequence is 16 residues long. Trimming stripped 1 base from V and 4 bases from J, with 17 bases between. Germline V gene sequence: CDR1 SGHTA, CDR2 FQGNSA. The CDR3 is CASSLGGGQGAYEQYF. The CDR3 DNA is TGTGCCAGCAGCTTAGGCGGGGGGCAGGGGGCGTACGAGCAGTACTTC.

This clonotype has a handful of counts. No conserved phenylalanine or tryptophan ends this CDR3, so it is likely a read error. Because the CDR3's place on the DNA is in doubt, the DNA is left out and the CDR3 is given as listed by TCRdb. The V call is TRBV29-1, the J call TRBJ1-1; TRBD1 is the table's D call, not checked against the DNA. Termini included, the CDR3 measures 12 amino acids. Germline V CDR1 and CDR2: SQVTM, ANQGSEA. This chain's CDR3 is CSVDPGYTEASL.

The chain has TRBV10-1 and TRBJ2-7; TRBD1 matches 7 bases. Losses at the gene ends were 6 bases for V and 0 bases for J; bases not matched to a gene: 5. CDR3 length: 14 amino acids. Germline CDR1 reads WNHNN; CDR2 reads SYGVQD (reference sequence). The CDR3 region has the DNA TGCGCCAGCAGGGGGACAGTGAGCTCCTACGAGCAGTACTTC. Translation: CASRGTVSSYEQYF.

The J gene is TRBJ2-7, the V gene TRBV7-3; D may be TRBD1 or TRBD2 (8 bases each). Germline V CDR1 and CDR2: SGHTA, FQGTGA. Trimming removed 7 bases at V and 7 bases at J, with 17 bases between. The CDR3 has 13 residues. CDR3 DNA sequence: TGTGCCAGCAACGGACAGGGACTAGGTGAGCAGTACTTC. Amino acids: CASNGQGLGEQYF.

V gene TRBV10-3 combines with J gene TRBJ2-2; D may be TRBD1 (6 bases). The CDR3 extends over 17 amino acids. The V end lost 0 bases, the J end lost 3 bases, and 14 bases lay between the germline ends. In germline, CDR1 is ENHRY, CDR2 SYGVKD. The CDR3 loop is CAISESTGRAHTGELFF. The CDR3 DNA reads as TGTGCCATCAGTGAGTCGACAGGCAGGGCCCACACCGGGGAGCTGTTTTTT.

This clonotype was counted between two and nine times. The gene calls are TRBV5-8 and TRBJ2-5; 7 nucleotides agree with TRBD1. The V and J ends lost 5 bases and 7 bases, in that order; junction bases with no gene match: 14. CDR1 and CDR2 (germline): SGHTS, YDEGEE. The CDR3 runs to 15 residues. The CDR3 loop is CASSYLDRARGTQYF. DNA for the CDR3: TGTGCCAGCAGTTACCTCGACAGGGCGAGGGGGACCCAGTACTTC.

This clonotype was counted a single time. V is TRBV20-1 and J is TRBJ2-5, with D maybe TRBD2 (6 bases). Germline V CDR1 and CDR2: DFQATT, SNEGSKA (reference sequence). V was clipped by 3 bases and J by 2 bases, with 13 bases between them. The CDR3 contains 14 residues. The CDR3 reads CSASGGATQETQYF. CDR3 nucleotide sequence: TGCAGTGCTAGCGGCGGGGCTACTCAAGAGACCCAGTACTTC.

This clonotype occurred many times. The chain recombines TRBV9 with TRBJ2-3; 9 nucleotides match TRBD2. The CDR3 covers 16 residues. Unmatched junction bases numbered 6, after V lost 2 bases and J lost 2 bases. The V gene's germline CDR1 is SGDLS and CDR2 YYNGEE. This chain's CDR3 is CASSVGAGGLTDTQYF. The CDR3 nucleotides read TGTGCCAGCAGCGTGGGAGCGGGGGGACTCACAGATACGCAGTATTTT. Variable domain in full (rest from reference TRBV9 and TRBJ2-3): DSGVTQTPKHLITATGQRVTLRCSPRSGDLSVYWYQQSLDQGLQFLIQYYNGEERAKGNILERFSAQQFPDLHSELNLSSLELGDSALYFCASSVGAGGLTDTQYFGPGTRLTVL.

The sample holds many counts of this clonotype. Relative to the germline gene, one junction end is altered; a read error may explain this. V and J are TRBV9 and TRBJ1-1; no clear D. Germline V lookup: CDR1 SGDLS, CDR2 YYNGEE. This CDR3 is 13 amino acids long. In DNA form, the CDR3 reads TGTGCCAACAGCGTAGGAACGAACACTGAAGCTTTCTTT. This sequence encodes CANSVGTNTEAFF.

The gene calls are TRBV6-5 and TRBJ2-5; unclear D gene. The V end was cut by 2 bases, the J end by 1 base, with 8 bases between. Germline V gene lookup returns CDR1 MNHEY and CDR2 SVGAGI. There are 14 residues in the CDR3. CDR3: CASSYGPAQETQYF. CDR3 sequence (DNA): TGTGCCAGCAGTTACGGGCCAGCCCAAGAGACCCAGTACTTC.

The CDR3 loop reads CASSLLGTRYQETQYF. The CDR3 DNA follows: TGTGCCAGCAGCTTGCTCGGGACTAGGTACCAAGAGACCCAGTACTTC. This sequence joins TRBV5-6 and TRBJ2-5, with 8 positions matching TRBD2. The CDR3 totals 16 residues. The ends lost 1 base at V and 0 bases at J; junction bases unmatched: 5. Germline values: CDR1 SGHDT, CDR2 YYEEEE.

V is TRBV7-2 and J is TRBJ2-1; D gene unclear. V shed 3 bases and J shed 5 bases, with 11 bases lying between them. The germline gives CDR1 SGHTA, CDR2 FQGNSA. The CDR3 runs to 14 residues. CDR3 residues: CASSFRLADNEQFF. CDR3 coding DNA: TGTGCCAGCAGCTTTCGGTTGGCTGACAATGAGCAGTTCTTC. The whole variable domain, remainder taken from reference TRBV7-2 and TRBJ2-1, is GAGVSQSPSNKVTEKGKDVELRCDPISGHTALYWYRQSLGQGLEFLIYFQGNSAPDKSGLPSDRFSAERTGGSVSTLTIQRTQQEDSAVYLCASSFRLADNEQFFGPGTRLTVL.

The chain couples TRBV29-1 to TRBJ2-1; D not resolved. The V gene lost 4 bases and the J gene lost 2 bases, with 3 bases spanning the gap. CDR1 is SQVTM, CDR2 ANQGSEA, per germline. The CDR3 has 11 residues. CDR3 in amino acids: CSVVPYNEQFF. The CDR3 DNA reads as TGCAGCGTTGTTCCCTACAATGAGCAGTTCTTC.

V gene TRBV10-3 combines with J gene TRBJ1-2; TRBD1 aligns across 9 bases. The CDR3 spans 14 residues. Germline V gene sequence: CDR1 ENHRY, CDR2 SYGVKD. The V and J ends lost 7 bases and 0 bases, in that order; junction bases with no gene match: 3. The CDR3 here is CAITRTGANYGYTF. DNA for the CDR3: TGTGCCATCACTAGGACAGGGGCTAACTATGGCTACACCTTC.

The CDR3 loop is CSVSPGWYYGYTF. The CDR3 DNA follows: TGCAGCGTCAGCCCAGGGTGGTACTATGGCTACACCTTC. The gene calls are TRBV29-1 and TRBJ1-2, with TRBD1 as a possible D gene (5 bases). The V end was cut by 6 bases, the J end by 3 bases, with 14 bases between. The CDR3 has 13 amino acids. Germline V lookup: CDR1 SQVTM, CDR2 ANQGSEA.

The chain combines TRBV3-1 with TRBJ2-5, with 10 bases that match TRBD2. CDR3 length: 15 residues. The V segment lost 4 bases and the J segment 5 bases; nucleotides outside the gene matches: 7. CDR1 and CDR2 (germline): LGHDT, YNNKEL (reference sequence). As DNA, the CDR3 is TGTGCCAGCAGCCTGCTAGCGGGGGTTAGGGAGACCCAGTACTTC. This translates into CASSLLAGVRETQYF.

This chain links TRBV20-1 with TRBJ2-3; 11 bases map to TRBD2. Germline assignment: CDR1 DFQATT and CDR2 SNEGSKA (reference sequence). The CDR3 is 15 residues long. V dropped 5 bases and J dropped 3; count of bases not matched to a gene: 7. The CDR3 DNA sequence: TGCAGTGCTTGTCTAGCGGGAGGTCGTACAGATACGCAGTATTTT. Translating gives CSACLAGGRTDTQYF.

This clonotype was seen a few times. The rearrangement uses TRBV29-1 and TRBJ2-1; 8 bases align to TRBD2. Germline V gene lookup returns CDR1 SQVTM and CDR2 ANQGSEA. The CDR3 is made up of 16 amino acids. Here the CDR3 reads CSATPYRGGTYNEQFF. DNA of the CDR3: TGCAGTGCTACACCCTATCGGGGGGGGACCTACAATGAGCAGTTCTTC.

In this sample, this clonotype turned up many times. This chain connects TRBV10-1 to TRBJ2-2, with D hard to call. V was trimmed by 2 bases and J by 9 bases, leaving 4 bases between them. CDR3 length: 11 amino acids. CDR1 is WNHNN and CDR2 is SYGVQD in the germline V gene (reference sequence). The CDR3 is CASSEGWELFF. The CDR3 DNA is TGCGCCAGCAGTGAGGGATGGGAGCTGTTTTTT.